These T cell receptor beta chains were read from a single sample in a study of early T cells in non-severe SARS-CoV-2 infection. TCRdb re-called the 5' RACE reads through MiXCR, storing one row per CDR3 protein. The sample has 22,000 or so distinct CDR3 sequences; around 4% are singletons. Sequenced: whole blood. Receptor source: an adult who was a healthcare worker with PCR-confirmed SARS-CoV-2 infection or an uninfected control (not recorded which). Both conserved end residues are part of each CDR3. A D gene is named only where the DNA matches it firmly. Only part of the rows carry a size: once, few, many, or a class if the clone is expanded.

TRBV12-3/TRBV12-4	many	TRBJ2-1	-	CASSSEIYNEQFF	TGTGCCAGCAGTTCGGAGATATACAATGAGCAGTTCTTC
TRBV19	few	TRBJ1-5	-	CASSIRLGQKSNQPQHF	TGTGCCAGTAGTATTCGTTTGGGGCAGAAGAGCAATCAGCCCCAGCATTTT
TRBV5-4	many	TRBJ1-2	-	CASGQPSDYGGYTF	TGTGCCAGCGGACAACCTTCCGACTACGGTGGCTACACCTTC
TRBV28	medium-sized	TRBJ2-1	-	CASSSQLAFTFNEQFF	TGTGCCAGCAGTTCACAACTAGCATTCACGTTCAATGAGCAGTTCTTC
TRBV2	few	TRBJ2-3	-	CASSLQESTDTQYF	TGTGCCAGCAGTCTCCAGGAGTCCACAGATACGCAGTATTTT
TRBV5-6	-	TRBJ2-7	-	CASSQDISNEQYF	TGTGCCAGCAGCCAGGACATCTCCAACGAGCAGTACTTC
TRBV12-3/TRBV12-4	many	TRBJ2-4	-	CATGPGGPKNIQYF	TGTGCCACAGGTCCAGGAGGGCCCAAAAACATTCAGTACTTC
TRBV2	many	TRBJ2-2	TRBD2	CASSEARGGGGELFF	TGTGCCAGCAGTGAAGCGCGGGGGGGCGGCGGGGAGCTGTTTTTT
TRBV20-1	many	TRBJ2-4	TRBD1	CSAGKAGQGAKNIQYF	TGCAGTGCTGGAAAAGCGGGACAGGGGGCCAAAAACATTCAGTACTTC
TRBV11-2	many	TRBJ2-5	-	CASSSTRRGGETQYF	TGTGCCAGCAGCTCCACCAGGAGGGGCGGAGAGACCCAGTACTTC
TRBV7-3	few	TRBJ2-5	-	CASSRLGGGQETQYF	TGTGCCAGCAGCAGATTAGGGGGAGGACAAGAGACCCAGTACTTC
TRBV12-3/TRBV12-4	many	TRBJ2-1	-	CASSDPTEHSNEQFF	TGTGCCAGCAGTGACCCTACTGAGCACTCCAATGAGCAGTTCTTC
TRBV2	medium-sized	TRBJ2-3	-	CASKGRDTQYF	TGTGCCAGTAAAGGCCGGGATACGCAGTATTTT
TRBV7-2	many	TRBJ1-1	-	CASSLLPDPNTEAFF	TGTGCCAGCAGCTTACTCCCCGACCCGAACACTGAAGCTTTCTTT
TRBV28	-	TRBJ1-1	-	CASSTGYTEAFF	TGTGCCAGCAGCACAGGTTACACTGAAGCTTTCTTT
TRBV13	many	TRBJ1-2	-	CASSLEVSYGYTF	TGTGCCAGCAGCTTAGAGGTCTCCTATGGCTACACCTTC
TRBV20-1	many	TRBJ2-3	-	CSAAARDTQYF	TGCAGTGCCGCCGCCAGGGATACGCAGTATTTT
TRBV11-2	few	TRBJ2-7	TRBD2	CASSSGLAYEQYF	TGTGCCAGCAGCTCGGGACTAGCCTACGAGCAGTACTTC